This entry describes one TCR beta chain. Its antigen is not known. This sample was taken from a study of glioma-infiltrating T cells. TCR alpha and beta CDR3 regions were amplified from RNA using iRepertoire nested multiplex PCR. In TCRdb, the multiplex PCR reads were re-called with MiXCR into one record per CDR3 protein. This sample has more than 90,000 distinct CDR3 sequences, with around 37% found just once. CDR3 size: 14 residues. V dropped 4 bases and J dropped 1 base, with 8 bases sitting between them. Germline-derived CDR1 and CDR2 are SEHNR and FQNEAQ (reference sequence). Study-level results: CDR3 overlap between tissue and blood was very small. Above-expected tissue-blood divergence occurred in all gliomas, most in low-grade ones.

Sequenced input: glioma tissue, nonneoplastic brain tissue, or PBMCs (not recorded which). V usage is TRBV7-9 and J usage is TRBJ2-1; unclear D gene. The receptor was derived from a human donor with low-grade glioma or glioblastoma, undergoing nonglioma brain surgery, or in good health (not recorded which). The CDR3 spells CASSSIGSYNEQFF. CDR3 DNA: TGTGCCAGCAGCTCGATAGGGTCCTACAATGAGCAGTTCTTC.